The present TCR beta chain was sequenced within a study of blood T cell repertoires in COVID-19. Profiled with immunoSEQ multiplex PCR; TCRdb holds only in-frame clones, not every one. The table has some 24,000 clones, 85% to 90% seen once. The CDR3 runs 16 residues. In germline, CDR1 is MNHEY, CDR2 SMNVEV (reference sequence). The junction had 3 bases not matched to a gene; V was cut back by 3 bases and J by 3 bases. The sample holds one count of this clone. This rearrangement joins TRBV27 to TRBJ2-1; 12 nucleotides agree with TRBD2. Source material: peripheral blood. The sequence derives from a man in his 70s with COVID-19, enrolled during active disease. CDR3 DNA: TGTGCCAGCAGTTTCTCGACTAGCGGGAGCTACAATGAGCAGTTCTTC. It yields the protein CASSFSTSGSYNEQFF.